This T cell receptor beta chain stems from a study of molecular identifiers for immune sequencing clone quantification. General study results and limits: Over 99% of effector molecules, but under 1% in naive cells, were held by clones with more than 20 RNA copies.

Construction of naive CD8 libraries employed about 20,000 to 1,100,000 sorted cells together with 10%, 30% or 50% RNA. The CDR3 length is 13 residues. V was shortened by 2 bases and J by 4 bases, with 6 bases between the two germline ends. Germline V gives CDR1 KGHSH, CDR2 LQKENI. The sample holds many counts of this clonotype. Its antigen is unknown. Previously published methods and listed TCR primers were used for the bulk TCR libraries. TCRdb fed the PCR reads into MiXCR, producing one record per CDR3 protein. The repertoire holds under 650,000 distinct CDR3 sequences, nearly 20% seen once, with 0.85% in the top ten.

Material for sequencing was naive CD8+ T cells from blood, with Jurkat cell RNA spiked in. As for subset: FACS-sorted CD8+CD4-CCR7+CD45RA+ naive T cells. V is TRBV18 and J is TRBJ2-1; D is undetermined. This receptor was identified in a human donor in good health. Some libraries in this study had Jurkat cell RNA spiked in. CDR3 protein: CASSPIPYNEQFF. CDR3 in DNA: TGTGCCAGCTCACCAATCCCTTACAATGAGCAGTTCTTC.